Here is one TCR beta chain with its context. This clonotype was seen a few times. Its antigen is still unknown. Base qualities are not recorded, but no much larger clone differs from it by a single base. The sample comes from a study of blood T cells in healthy people across ages (dated by TCRdb to about 2015). With respect to the entire study: Template switching captured roughly one uniquely barcoded TCR beta cDNA molecule per two T cells in model experiments. To avoid experimental bias, donors of different ages were randomly spread across the sequencing lanes. The study analyzed two additional independent replicas of 1 million unique cDNA reads from the same blood draw for two donors, one aged 18 to 30 and one aged 80 or older. The donors were split into four age groups: young (average about 15 years), middle-aged (about 40), aged (more than 60) and long-lived (about 74). To track age-related changes in TCR beta repertoire diversity, the study relied on deep sequencing normalized with unique cDNA molecular identifiers.

Broad study findings and their caveats: As age increased, observed TCR beta diversity per million T cells dropped in a roughly linear way, and a significant reduction was already evident by age 40. Because profiling used bulk unsorted PBMCs, naive and antigen-experienced compartments could not be compared conclusively. Observed TCR beta diversity correlated strongly with the percentage of naive T cells measured by flow cytometry. Because the CMV infection status of the donors was unknown, age-related changes in expanded clonotypes may potentially have been confounded. Compared with the aged group, the long-lived group had more naive CD4+ T cells, fewer expanded clones and increased TCR diversity, suggesting age selection. Total diversity estimates from one million sequenced T cells were considered lower bounds and underestimates.

The V end loses 2 bases and the J end loses 4 bases, and a stretch of 8 bases separates them. The germline V gene encodes CDR1 MNHEY and CDR2 SVGEGT. Spanning cysteine to phenylalanine, the CDR3 consists of 13 amino acids. Just the 39-base CDR3 DNA is kept, in frame starting at base 1. Systemically healthy Caucasian individuals from Russia, over 30 in total and aged about 6 to 95 years, were included as donors. Each donor gave approximately 9.4 milliliters of peripheral blood, drawn into EDTA-treated Vacutainer tubes. PBMCs were isolated by Ficoll-Paque density-gradient centrifugation, with at least 7 million obtained per sample. Trizol reagent was used to extract total RNA from PBMCs, with at least 6 micrograms per sample. For every donor, an aliquot of PBMCs went through flow cytometry to measure the percentages of naive CD45RAhigh/CD27high T cells. The library came from 5' RACE. A second PCR of roughly 7 to 12 cycles was run with a J-beta primer mix and a sample-barcoded 5' primer. A template-switch 5' adaptor carrying 12 random nucleotides introduced a unique molecular identifier onto each TCR beta cDNA molecule. Each sample yielded at least 2.5 million CDR3-containing paired-end reads. First-strand cDNA was synthesized from all RNA with the Mint cDNA synthesis kit, primed by a TRBC-specific oligonucleotide. All cDNA was treated with uracil-DNA glycosylase and then went through a first 18-cycle PCR with the universal primers M1SS and BC2_uni_R. As for the authors' bioinformatics: For normalization, 1 million high-quality reads were randomly selected from each sample, with every read carrying a distinct molecular identifier. Reads with shared molecular identifiers were discarded instead of being binned into consensus sequences. MiTCR, with a Q25 quality threshold and the strictest error-elimination algorithm, was used for CDR3 identification, clonotype clustering and error correction. A nonparametric unseen species model with Euler transformation was used to estimate a lower bound on total TCR beta diversity. The public reads were quality trimmed at Q25 with fastp and then assembled into clones with MiXCR by TCRdb, keeping productive beta chains. Each entry merges the rows of one CDR3 protein and shows their most common DNA and genes. TCRdb, not the authors, supplied the V and J calls. The sample table lists 1.8 million or so distinct CDR3 sequences, more than 35% of them with a count of one. The ten largest clonotypes hold more than 20% of the sample.

Rearrangement joined TRBV6-2 or TRBV6-3 to TRBJ1-2, with the identity of the D gene unclear. This clonotype was sampled from a human donor in good health. The material sequenced was blood. In nucleotides, the sequence is TGTGCCAGCAGTTACCCTGGACTCTATGGCTACACCTTC. Translation gives CASSYPGLYGYTF.